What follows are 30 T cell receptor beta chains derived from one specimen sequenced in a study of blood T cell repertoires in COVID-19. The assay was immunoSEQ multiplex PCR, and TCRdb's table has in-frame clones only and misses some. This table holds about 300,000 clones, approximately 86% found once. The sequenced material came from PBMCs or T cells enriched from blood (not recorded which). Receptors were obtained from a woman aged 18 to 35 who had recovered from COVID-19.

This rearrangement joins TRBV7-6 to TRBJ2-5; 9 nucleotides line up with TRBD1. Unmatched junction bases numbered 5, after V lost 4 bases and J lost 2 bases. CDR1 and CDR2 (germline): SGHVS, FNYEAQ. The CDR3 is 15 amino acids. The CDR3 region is CASSSGTGLQETQYF. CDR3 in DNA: TGTGCCAGCAGCTCCGGGACAGGGTTGCAAGAGACCCAGTACTTC.

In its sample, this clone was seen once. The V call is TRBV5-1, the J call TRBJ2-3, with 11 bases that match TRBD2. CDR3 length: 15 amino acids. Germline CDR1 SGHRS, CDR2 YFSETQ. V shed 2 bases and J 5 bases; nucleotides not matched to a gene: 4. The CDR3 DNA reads TGCGCCAGCAGCTTACTAGCGGGAGTTGTAGATACGCAGTATTTT. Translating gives CASSLLAGVVDTQYF. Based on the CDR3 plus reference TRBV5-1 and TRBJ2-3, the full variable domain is KAGVTQTPRYLIKTRGQQVTLSCSPISGHRSVSWYQQTPGQGLQFLFEYFSETQRNKGNFPGRFSGRQFSNSRSEMNVSTLELGDSALYLCASSLLAGVVDTQYFGPGTRLTVL.

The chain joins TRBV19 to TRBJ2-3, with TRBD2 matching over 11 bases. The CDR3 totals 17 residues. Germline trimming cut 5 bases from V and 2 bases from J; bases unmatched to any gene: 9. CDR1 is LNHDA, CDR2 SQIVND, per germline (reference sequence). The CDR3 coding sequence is TGTGCCAGTAGTTCCCGACTAGCGGGACGGATCACAGATACGCAGTATTTT. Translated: CASSSRLAGRITDTQYF.

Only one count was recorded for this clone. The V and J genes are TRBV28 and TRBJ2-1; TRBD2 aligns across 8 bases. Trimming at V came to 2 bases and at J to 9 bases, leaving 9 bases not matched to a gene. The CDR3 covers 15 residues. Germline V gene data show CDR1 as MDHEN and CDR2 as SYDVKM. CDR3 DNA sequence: TGTGCCAGCAGTTTACCCGGGACTAGGTCGGGTGAGCAGTTCTTC. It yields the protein CASSLPGTRSGEQFF.

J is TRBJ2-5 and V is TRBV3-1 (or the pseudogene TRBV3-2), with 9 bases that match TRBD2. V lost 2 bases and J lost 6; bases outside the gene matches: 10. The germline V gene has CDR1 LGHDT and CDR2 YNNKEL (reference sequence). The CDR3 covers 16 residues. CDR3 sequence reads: CASSQISGGTGKTQYF. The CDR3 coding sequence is TGTGCCAGCAGCCAAATTAGCGGGGGAACCGGAAAGACCCAGTACTTC.

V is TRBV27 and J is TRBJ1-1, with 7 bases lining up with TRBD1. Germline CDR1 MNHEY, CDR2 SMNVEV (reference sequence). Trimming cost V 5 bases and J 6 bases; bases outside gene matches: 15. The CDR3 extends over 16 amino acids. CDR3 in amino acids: CASSTMRRTGGSEAFF. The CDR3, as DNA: TGTGCCAGCAGTACTATGAGGAGGACAGGTGGCTCTGAAGCTTTCTTT.

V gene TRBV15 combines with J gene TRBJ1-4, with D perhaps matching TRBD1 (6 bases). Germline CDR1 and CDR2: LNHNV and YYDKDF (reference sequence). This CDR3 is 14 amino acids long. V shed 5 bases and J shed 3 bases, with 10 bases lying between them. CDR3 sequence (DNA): TGTGCCACCAGCGGGGGGGGCCCTAATGAAAAACTGTTTTTT. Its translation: CATSGGGPNEKLFF.

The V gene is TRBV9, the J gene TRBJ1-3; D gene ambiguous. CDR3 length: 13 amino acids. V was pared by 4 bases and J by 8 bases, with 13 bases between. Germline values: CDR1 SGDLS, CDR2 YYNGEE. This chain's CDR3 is CASSLALGDTIYF. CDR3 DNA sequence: TGTGCCAGCAGCCTAGCTCTCGGGGACACCATATATTTT. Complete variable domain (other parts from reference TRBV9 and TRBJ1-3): DSGVTQTPKHLITATGQRVTLRCSPRSGDLSVYWYQQSLDQGLQFLIQYYNGEERAKGNILERFSAQQFPDLHSELNLSSLELGDSALYFCASSLALGDTIYFGEGSWLTVV.

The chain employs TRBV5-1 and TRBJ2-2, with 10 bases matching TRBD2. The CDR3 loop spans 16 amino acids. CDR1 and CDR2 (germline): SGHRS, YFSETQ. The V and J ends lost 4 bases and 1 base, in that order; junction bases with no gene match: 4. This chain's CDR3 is CASSPRLAGNTGELFF. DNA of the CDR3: TGCGCCAGCAGCCCGCGACTAGCGGGGAACACCGGGGAGCTGTTTTTT.

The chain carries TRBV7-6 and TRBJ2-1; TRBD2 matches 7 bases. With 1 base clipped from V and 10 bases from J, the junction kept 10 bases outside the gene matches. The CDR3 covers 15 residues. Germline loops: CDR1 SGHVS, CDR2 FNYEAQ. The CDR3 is CASSLGRAGVEEQFF. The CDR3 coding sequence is TGTGCCAGCAGCTTAGGACGGGCGGGAGTGGAGGAGCAGTTCTTC.

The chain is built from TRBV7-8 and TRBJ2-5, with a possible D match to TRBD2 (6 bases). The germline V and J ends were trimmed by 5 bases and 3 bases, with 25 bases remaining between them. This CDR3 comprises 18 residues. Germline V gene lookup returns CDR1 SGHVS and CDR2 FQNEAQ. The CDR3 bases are TGTGCCAGCAGCCCCCCCCGGAGGCGGATAGGGGAGGAAGAGACCCAGTACTTC. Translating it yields CASSPPRRRIGEEETQYF.

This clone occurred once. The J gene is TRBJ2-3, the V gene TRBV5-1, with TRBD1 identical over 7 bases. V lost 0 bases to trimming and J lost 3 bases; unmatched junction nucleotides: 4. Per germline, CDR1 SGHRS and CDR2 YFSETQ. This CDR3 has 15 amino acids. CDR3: CASSLVDRATDTQYF. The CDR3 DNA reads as TGCGCCAGCAGCTTGGTAGACAGGGCAACAGATACGCAGTATTTT.

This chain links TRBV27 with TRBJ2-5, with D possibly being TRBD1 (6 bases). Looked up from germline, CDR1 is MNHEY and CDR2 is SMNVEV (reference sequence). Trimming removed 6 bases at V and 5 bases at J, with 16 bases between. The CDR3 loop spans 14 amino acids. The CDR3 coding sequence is TGTGCCAGCAGCCGGAAGGGGGTTGGGGAGACCCAGTACTTC. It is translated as CASSRKGVGETQYF.

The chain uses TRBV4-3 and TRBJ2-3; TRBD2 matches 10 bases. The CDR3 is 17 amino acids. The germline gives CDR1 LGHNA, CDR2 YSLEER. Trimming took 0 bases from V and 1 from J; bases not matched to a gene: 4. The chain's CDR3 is CASSQDLLAGGTDTQYF. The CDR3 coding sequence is TGCGCCAGCAGCCAAGATCTCCTAGCGGGGGGCACAGATACGCAGTATTTT.

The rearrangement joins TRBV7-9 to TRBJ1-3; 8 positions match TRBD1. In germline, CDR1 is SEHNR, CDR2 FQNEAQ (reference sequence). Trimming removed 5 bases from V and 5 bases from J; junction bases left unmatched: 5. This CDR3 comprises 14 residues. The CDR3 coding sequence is TGTGCCAGCAGCATGGACAGGGTGAGAAACACCATATATTTT. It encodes CASSMDRVRNTIYF.

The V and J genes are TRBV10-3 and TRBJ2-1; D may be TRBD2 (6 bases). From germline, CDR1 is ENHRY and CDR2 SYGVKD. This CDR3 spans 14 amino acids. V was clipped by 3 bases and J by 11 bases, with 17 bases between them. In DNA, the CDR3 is TGTGCCATCAGTGATTCTGATGGTAGCGGAAAGCAGTTCTTC. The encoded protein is CAISDSDGSGKQFF.

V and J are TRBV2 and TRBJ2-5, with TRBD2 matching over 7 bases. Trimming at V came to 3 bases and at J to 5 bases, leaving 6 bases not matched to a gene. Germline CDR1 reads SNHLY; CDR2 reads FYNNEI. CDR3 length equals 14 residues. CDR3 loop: CASSEAGVLETQYF. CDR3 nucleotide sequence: TGTGCCAGCAGTGAGGCGGGGGTACTGGAGACCCAGTACTTC.

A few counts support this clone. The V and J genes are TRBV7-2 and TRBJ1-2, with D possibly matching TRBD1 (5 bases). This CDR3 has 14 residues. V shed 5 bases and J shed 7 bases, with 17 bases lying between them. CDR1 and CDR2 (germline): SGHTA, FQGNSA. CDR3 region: CASSLVRAQGGYTF. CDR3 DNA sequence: TGTGCCAGCAGCCTAGTCAGGGCCCAGGGTGGCTACACCTTC.

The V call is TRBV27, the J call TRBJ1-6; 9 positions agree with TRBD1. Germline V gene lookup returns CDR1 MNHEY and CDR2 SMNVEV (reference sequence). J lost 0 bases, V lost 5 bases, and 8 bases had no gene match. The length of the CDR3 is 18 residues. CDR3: CASSPTGGAGSYNSPLHF. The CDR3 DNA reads TGTGCCAGCAGTCCTACAGGGGGCGCGGGCTCCTATAATTCACCCCTCCACTTT.

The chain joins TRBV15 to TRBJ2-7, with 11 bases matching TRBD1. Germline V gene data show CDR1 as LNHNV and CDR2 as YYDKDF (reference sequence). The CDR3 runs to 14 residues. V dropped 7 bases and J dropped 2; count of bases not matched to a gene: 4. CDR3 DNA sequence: TGTGCCACCATCATGGACAGGGGGCCCTACGAGCAGTACTTC. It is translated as CATIMDRGPYEQYF.

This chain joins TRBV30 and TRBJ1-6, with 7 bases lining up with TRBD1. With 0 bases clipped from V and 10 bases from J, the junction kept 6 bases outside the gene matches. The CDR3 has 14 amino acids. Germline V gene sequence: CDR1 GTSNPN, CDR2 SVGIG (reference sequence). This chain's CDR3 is CAWSVLEGASPLHF. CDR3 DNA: TGTGCCTGGAGTGTACTGGAGGGGGCGTCACCCCTCCACTTT.

CDR3 residues: CASSQAPPSYNGYTF. The CDR3, as DNA: TGCGCCAGCAGCCAAGCTCCCCCGTCATACAATGGCTACACCTTC. This chain connects TRBV4-1 to TRBJ1-2; D gene ambiguous. Trimming stripped 1 base from V and 6 bases from J, with 15 bases between. This CDR3 is built from 15 residues. From germline, CDR1 is MGHRA and CDR2 YSYEKL.

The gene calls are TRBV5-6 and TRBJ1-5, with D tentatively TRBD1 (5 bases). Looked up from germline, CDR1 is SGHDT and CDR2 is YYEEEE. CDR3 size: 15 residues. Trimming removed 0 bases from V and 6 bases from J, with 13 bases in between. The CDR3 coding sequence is TGTGCCAGCAGCTTGGGTGGCAGGGAAGGTCAGCCCCAGCATTTT. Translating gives CASSLGGREGQPQHF.

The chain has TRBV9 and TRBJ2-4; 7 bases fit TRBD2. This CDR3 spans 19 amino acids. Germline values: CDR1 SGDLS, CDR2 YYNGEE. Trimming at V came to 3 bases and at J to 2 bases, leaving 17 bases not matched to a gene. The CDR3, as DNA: TGTGCCAGCAGCGCCTCGTGGCAGCGGGAAGGGTCAACCAAAAACATTCAGTACTTC. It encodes CASSASWQREGSTKNIQYF.

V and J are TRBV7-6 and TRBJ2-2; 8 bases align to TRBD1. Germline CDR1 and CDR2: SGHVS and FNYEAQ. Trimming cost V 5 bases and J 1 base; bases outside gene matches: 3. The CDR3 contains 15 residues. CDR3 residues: CASSTTGGNTGELFF. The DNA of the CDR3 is TGTGCCAGCAGCACCACAGGGGGGAACACCGGGGAGCTGTTTTTT.

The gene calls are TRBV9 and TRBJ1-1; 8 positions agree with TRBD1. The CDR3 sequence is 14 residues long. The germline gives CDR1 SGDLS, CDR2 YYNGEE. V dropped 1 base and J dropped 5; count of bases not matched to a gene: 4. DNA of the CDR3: TGTGCCAGCAGCGTATTCACAGGGGGGACTGAAGCTTTCTTT. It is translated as CASSVFTGGTEAFF.

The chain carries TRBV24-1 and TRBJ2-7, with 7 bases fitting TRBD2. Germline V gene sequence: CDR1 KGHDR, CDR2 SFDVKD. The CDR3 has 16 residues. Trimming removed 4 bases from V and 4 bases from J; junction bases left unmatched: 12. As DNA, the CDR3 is TGTGCCACCAGTGAGATGGTGAGCGGGATCAGGTACGAGCAGTACTTC. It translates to CATSEMVSGIRYEQYF.

CDR3 sequence (DNA): TGCAGCGTTCGGACAGGTAGTAACACCGGGGAGCTGTTTTTT. Its protein is CSVRTGSNTGELFF. The chain joins TRBV29-1 to TRBJ2-2; 7 nucleotides line up with TRBD1. Losses at the gene ends were 5 bases for V and 2 bases for J; bases not matched to a gene: 5. Germline CDR1 SQVTM, CDR2 ANQGSEA. The CDR3 has 14 amino acids.

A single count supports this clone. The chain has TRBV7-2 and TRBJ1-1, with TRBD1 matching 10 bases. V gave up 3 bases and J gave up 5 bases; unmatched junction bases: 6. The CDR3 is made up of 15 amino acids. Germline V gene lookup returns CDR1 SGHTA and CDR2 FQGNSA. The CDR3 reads CASSFLGQGQTEAFF. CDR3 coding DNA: TGTGCCAGCAGCTTTTTGGGACAGGGGCAAACTGAAGCTTTCTTT.

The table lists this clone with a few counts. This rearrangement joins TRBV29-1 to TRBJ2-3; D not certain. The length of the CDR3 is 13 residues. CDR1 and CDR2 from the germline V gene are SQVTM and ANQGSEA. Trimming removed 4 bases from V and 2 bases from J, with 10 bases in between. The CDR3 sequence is CSVVVRHTDTQYF. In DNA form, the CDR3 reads TGCAGCGTTGTGGTGAGACACACAGATACGCAGTATTTT.